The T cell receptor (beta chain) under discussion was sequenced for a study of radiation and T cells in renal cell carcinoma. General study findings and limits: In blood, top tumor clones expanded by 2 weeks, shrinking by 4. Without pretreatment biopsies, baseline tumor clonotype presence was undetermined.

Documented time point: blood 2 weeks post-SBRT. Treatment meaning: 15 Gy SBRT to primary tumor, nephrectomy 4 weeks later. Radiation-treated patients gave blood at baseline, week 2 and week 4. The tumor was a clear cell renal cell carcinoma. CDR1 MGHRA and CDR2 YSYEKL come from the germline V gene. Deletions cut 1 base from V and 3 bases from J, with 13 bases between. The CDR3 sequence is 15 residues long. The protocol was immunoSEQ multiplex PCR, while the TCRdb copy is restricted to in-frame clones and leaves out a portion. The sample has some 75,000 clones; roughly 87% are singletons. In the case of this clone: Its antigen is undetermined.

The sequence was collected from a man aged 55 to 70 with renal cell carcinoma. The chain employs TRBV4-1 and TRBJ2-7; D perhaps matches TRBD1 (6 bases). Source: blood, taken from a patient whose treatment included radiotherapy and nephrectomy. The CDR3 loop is CASSQVPDRRYEQYF. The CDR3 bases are TGCGCCAGCAGCCAAGTTCCGGACAGACGCTACGAGCAGTACTTC.